The 18 T cell receptor beta chains below were found in one sample sequenced in a study of T-cell reconstitution after alpha-beta-depleted transplantation in children. Unique molecular identifiers featured in how the TCRbeta library was prepared. TCRdb processed the PCR reads anew with MiXCR; each CDR3 protein has one entry. The sample records around 300,000 distinct CDR3 sequences, about a tenth being singletons. The sample in question was PBMCs, obtained before TCRalphabeta/CD19-depleted stem cell transplant. These receptors were collected from a boy under two years old with acute myeloid leukemia, due to receive a stem cell transplant.

This clonotype was counted many times. The rearrangement uses TRBV24-1 and TRBJ1-1; D gene ambiguous. V was cut by 0 bases and J by 2 bases, with 12 bases left in between. The CDR3 runs to 16 residues. The germline CDR1 and CDR2 sequences are KGHDR and SFDVKD. CDR3 in amino acids: CATSDLGPEVNTEAFF. The DNA of the CDR3 is TGTGCCACCAGTGATTTGGGCCCGGAAGTTAACACTGAAGCTTTCTTT.

This clonotype was recorded at least ten times. This chain links TRBV7-2 with TRBJ1-2, with 9 bases aligning to TRBD1. CDR3 size: 15 residues. CDR1 is SGHTA and CDR2 is FQGNSA in the germline V gene. Losses at the gene ends were 4 bases for V and 4 bases for J; bases not matched to a gene: 7. The CDR3 DNA reads TGTGCCAGCAGCTCCCGGGGGACAGGGCGCTATGGCTACACCTTC. It encodes CASSSRGTGRYGYTF.

This clonotype was picked up many times. This sequence joins TRBV19 and TRBJ2-1; D remains unclear. The V end was cut by 7 bases, the J end by 3 bases, with 7 bases between. CDR3 length equals 12 residues. Germline CDR1 LNHDA, CDR2 SQIVND (reference sequence). The CDR3 DNA is TGTGCCAGTAACAGCCTCTACAATGAGCAGTTCTTC. Its translation is CASNSLYNEQFF.

This clonotype appeared many times. CDR3: CASSVSGSSNEKLFF. CDR3 in DNA: TGTGCCAGTAGTGTATCCGGGTCTTCTAATGAAAAACTGTTTTTT. This chain connects TRBV19 to TRBJ1-4; D is unresolved. The germline V gene encodes CDR1 LNHDA and CDR2 SQIVND (reference sequence). The CDR3 is 15 residues long. Trimming stripped 5 bases from V and 3 bases from J, with 13 bases between.

This clonotype showed up many times. This rearrangement joins TRBV28 to TRBJ2-1; TRBD2 agrees at 14 bases. Unmatched junction bases numbered 7, after V lost 3 bases and J lost 15 bases. The CDR3 is 14 amino acids. Germline-derived CDR1 and CDR2 are MDHEN and SYDVKM. In DNA form, the CDR3 reads TGTGCCAGCAGTTTTCGACTAGCGGGAGGGCCGTGGTTCTTC. This sequence encodes CASSFRLAGGPWFF.

This clonotype was seen repeatedly, ten times or more. Here the CDR3 DNA reads TGTGCCAGCAGTTTATCCCAGCAGAACTATGGCTACACCTTC. Translated: CASSLSQQNYGYTF. This rearrangement joins TRBV27 to TRBJ1-2; D not resolved. Germline lookup yields CDR1 MNHEY and CDR2 SMNVEV (reference sequence). This CDR3 is 14 amino acids long. V lost 0 bases and J lost 2, with 7 bases in between.

The table lists this clonotype with a few counts. This sequence joins TRBV4-1 and TRBJ1-1, with TRBD1 matching 9 bases. Germline lookup yields CDR1 MGHRA and CDR2 YSYEKL. This CDR3 has 15 residues. The V and J ends lost 4 bases and 5 bases, in that order; junction bases with no gene match: 8. Written as DNA, the CDR3 is TGCGCCAGCAGCCGACCCGGGACAGGGCGAACTGAAGCTTTCTTT. It yields the protein CASSRPGTGRTEAFF.

Many counts were recorded for this clonotype. This chain connects TRBV15 to TRBJ2-5; no definite D call. This CDR3 is built from 14 residues. The V gene's germline CDR1 is LNHNV and CDR2 YYDKDF (reference sequence). Trimming took off 0 bases at V and 4 bases at J, with 9 bases between the two ends. The CDR3 protein is CATSRDPARETQYF. As DNA, the CDR3 is TGTGCCACCAGCAGAGATCCGGCCAGAGAGACCCAGTACTTC.

This clonotype was seen ten or more times. The gene calls are TRBV7-2 and TRBJ2-1; TRBD2 aligns across 10 bases. The CDR3 length is 16 residues. CDR1 is SGHTA, CDR2 FQGNSA, per germline. The J segment lost 4 bases and the V segment lost 4 bases, leaving 7 bases of the junction unmatched. The CDR3 loop reads CASSSRRSGGYNEQFF. The CDR3 DNA reads as TGTGCCAGCAGCTCCCGACGTAGCGGGGGGTACAATGAGCAGTTCTTC.

This clonotype was recorded at least ten times. The V and J genes are TRBV29-1 and TRBJ1-1; D is unresolved. Germline lookup yields CDR1 SQVTM and CDR2 ANQGSEA. Trimming took 3 bases from V and 5 from J, leaving 22 bases between them. This CDR3 is built from 16 residues. CDR3 coding DNA: TGCAGCGTTGATGGGCCCCTCCAGGCACCGGGGACTGAAGCTTTCTTT. This sequence encodes CSVDGPLQAPGTEAFF.

This clonotype has a count of ten or more. The rearrangement joins TRBV12-3 or TRBV12-4 to TRBJ2-5, with a possible D match to TRBD1 (6 bases). Trimming removed 7 bases at V and 1 base at J, with 16 bases between. This CDR3 is built from 15 residues. The CDR3 region has the DNA TGTGCCAGCATAAACGGGTGGGGGCCCCAAGAGACCCAGTACTTC. Its protein product is CASINGWGPQETQYF.

The sample holds many counts of this clonotype. The chain recombines TRBV12-3 or TRBV12-4 with TRBJ1-2; D not certain. The CDR3 has 11 amino acids. Deletions cut 6 bases from V and 4 bases from J, with 6 bases between. The CDR3 nucleotides are TGTGCCAGCAGCAATGGCTATGGCTACACCTTC. The encoded protein is CASSNGYGYTF.

This clonotype occurred many times. J is TRBJ2-5 and V is TRBV10-3; D possibly corresponds to TRBD2 (5 bases). The germline gives CDR1 ENHRY, CDR2 SYGVKD. The CDR3 is made up of 16 amino acids. With 0 bases removed from V and 3 bases from J, the gap between germline ends came to 14 bases. CDR3 sequence (DNA): TGTGCCATCAGTGAGTCGAGGTGGCTAGCCGAAGAGACCCAGTACTTC. Translated, it gives CAISESRWLAEETQYF.

Many counts were recorded for this clonotype. The rearrangement joins TRBV25-1 to TRBJ1-2; D gene unclear. V shed 2 bases and J shed 3 bases, with 1 base lying between them. CDR1 and CDR2 (germline): MGHDK, SYGVNS. The CDR3 spans 11 residues. The CDR3 region has the DNA TGTGCCAGCAGTGAACACTATGGCTACACCTTC. It codes for CASSEHYGYTF.

This clonotype was found many times. The CDR3 region is CASSPAPPAPQYF. The CDR3 DNA follows: TGTGCCAGCAGTCCAGCCCCACCGGCGCCCCAGTACTTC. The rearrangement uses TRBV7-3 and TRBJ2-5; unclear D gene. This CDR3 contains 13 residues. In germline, CDR1 is SGHTA, CDR2 FQGTGA. Trimming pared 6 bases from V and 9 bases from J, leaving 17 bases between.

The chain is built from TRBV18 and TRBJ2-2; TRBD1 aligns across 10 bases. The CDR3 sequence is 18 residues long. Germline loops: CDR1 KGHSH, CDR2 LQKENI. The V and J ends lost 4 bases and 2 bases, in that order; junction bases with no gene match: 10. The CDR3 protein is CASSRIGTGVPNTGELFF. In nucleotides, the CDR3 is TGTGCCAGCTCACGCATTGGGACAGGGGTCCCCAACACCGGGGAGCTGTTTTTT. Complete variable domain (other parts from reference TRBV18 and TRBJ2-2): NAGVMQNPRHLVRRRGQEARLRCSPMKGHSHVYWYRQLPEEGLKFMVYLQKENIIDESGMPKERFSAEFPKEGPSILRIQQVVRGDSAAYFCASSRIGTGVPNTGELFFGEGSRLTVL.

This clonotype was observed at least ten times. The genes are TRBV27 and TRBJ2-2, with a possible D match to TRBD2 (5 bases). The CDR3 runs to 11 residues. Germline assignment: CDR1 MNHEY and CDR2 SMNVEV (reference sequence). Between the trimmed V and J ends, which lost 5 bases and 7 bases, there was a span of 5 bases. CDR3 nucleotide sequence: TGTGCCAGCAGTAGCGGCGGGGAGCTGTTTTTT. Its translation is CASSSGGELFF.

This clonotype was recorded at least ten times. The V call is TRBV24-1, the J call TRBJ2-5; D is uncertain. Germline CDR1 is KGHDR and CDR2 is SFDVKD. Trimming stripped 5 bases from V and 1 base from J, with 10 bases between. The CDR3 totals 14 residues. CDR3 residues: CATSAPGSQETQYF. CDR3 DNA sequence: TGTGCCACCAGTGCCCCCGGGTCCCAAGAGACCCAGTACTTC.